The 2 T cell receptor beta chains reported below all come from one sample, sequenced in a study of blood T cell repertoires in COVID-19. Only in-frame clones appear in the TCRdb table, and some are missing; sequencing was by immunoSEQ multiplex PCR. The sample holds 200,000 to 250,000 clones; about nine tenths are singletons and the top ten take under 7%. The source material was peripheral blood. The source of these receptors is a man in his 60s who had recovered from COVID-19.

The V and J genes are TRBV6-5 and TRBJ1-6; D perhaps matches TRBD1 (6 bases). This CDR3 has 15 residues. V lost 5 bases and J 9 bases, leaving 17 bases between the germline ends. Germline assignment: CDR1 MNHEY and CDR2 SVGAGI. In DNA form, the CDR3 reads TGTGCCAGCAGTCCGGGGGGGGGCTCTGGTTCACCCCTCCACTTT. As protein: CASSPGGGSGSPLHF.

V usage is TRBV6-5 and J usage is TRBJ2-7, with a tentative D call TRBD1 (6 bases). The CDR3 has 15 residues. Trimming stripped 2 bases from V and 2 bases from J, with 13 bases between. Per germline, CDR1 MNHEY and CDR2 SVGAGI. The CDR3 nucleotides read TGTGCCAGCAGTTACACCCGGGACATCACCTACGAGCAGTACTTC. Amino acid sequence: CASSYTRDITYEQYF.